This T cell receptor (beta chain) was recovered during a study of blood T cell repertoires in COVID-19 (dated by TCRdb to 2020 to 2022). Turning to the overall study: Collaborator samples came from the United States, Italy and Spain and covered acute and convalescent phases of COVID-19. The samples were drawn from the first 160 participants of the ongoing ImmuneRACE study and from roughly 1,300 subjects provided by 6 global collaborators. Nearly every sample came with metadata listing a de-identified subject ID, COVID-19 status, age in years and sex. The material from the prospective study consisted of cDNA or gDNA derived from T cells, B-cell-depleted T cells, or PBMCs. The dataset comprised deeply sampled blood TCRbeta repertoires from subjects exposed to, actively infected with, or recovered from COVID-19. The repertoires were released in a freely available public database meant as a resource for research on the immune response to SARS-CoV-2. HLA class I and class II types, where available, came from metadata supplied by the sample provider rather than from assay-based typing. What the authors observed across the whole study: How much clinical and demographic metadata was included differed by source and by participant, and the metadata was provided uncurated.

CDR1 and CDR2, looked up from the germline V gene, are MNHEY and SVGEGT. V is shortened by 1 base, J by 0 bases, and the region joining them spans 7 bases. Including cysteine and phenylalanine, the CDR3 has 15 amino acids. The CDR3 DNA has 45 bases and is translated from base 1. TCRbeta CDR3 regions were amplified from genomic DNA using the immunoSEQ Assay, a bias-controlled multiplex PCR. In the source study's methods: The number of nucleated cells in each sample was estimated from the amplification of reference gene primers within the assay. Sequence reads were collapsed and filtered to measure the absolute abundance of every unique TCRbeta CDR3 rearrangement. For each sample, productive Simpson clonality was calculated as the square root of Simpson's diversity index over productive rearrangements. The table comes from immuneACCESS by way of TCRdb, which keeps in-frame sequences with V and J called. Part of the clones is missing from these tables; in studies checked, under half for an unresolved V gene and the rest for unknown reasons. For V, J and clone size, that table is used; D and trimming come from the DNA. The sample table shows about 240,000 clones, and approximately 78% are seen once. The leading ten clones occupy less than 3.5% of the sample.

Worth noting for this clone: No cognate antigen has been identified for it. Base qualities are not provided; no much larger clone lies one nucleotide away.

Each collaborating institution followed its own protocols to collect whole blood in K2EDTA tubes. For TCRbeta analysis, collaborators shipped samples in one of three forms: frozen whole blood, isolated PBMCs, or DNA extracted from either of those sample types. The V and J segments used are TRBV6-2 or TRBV6-3 and TRBJ2-1; the D segment cannot be called with confidence. Input material: peripheral blood. The clonotype comes from a woman in her late teens or twenties with acute or convalescent COVID-19. CDR3 sequence: CASSYYRSSYNEQFF. The nucleotides are TGTGCCAGCAGTTACTATAGAAGCTCCTACAATGAGCAGTTCTTC.